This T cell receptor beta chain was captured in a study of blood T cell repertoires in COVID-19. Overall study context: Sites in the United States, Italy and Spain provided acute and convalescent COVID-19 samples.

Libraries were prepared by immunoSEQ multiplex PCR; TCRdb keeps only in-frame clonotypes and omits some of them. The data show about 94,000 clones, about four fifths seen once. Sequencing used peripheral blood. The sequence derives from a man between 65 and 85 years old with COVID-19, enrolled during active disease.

The CDR3 loop is CASSPRRGMNTEAFF. The CDR3 nucleotides read TGTGCCAGCTCACCACGGAGAGGGATGAACACTGAAGCTTTCTTT. The genes are TRBV18 and TRBJ1-1; the D is unclear. The germline V gene encodes CDR1 KGHSH and CDR2 LQKENI. The V gene lost 1 base and the J gene lost 0 bases, with 9 bases spanning the gap. There are 15 residues in the CDR3.